This T cell receptor beta chain was identified during a study of T cells in Graves' hyperthyroidism and ophthalmopathy. This clonotype has at least ten counts. Template material for amplifying TCR beta CDR3 regions consisted of RNA transcripts. Primed by the HTBI set, a first-round RT-PCR was run on the TCR CDR3. MiXCR, applied by TCRdb to the multiplex PCR reads, yields one record per CDR3 protein. The table records some 250,000 distinct CDR3 sequences, roughly 15% of them present only once. Germline values: CDR1 MNHNS, CDR2 SASEGT. The CDR3 spans 16 residues. Trimming removed 7 bases from V and 0 bases from J, with 17 bases in between. Patients aged 18 to 65 had newly diagnosed hyperthyroidism of under 2 months' duration. Uncontrolled infections, other autoimmune diseases, pregnancy or lactation led to exclusion of patients.

The V call is TRBV6-1, the J call TRBJ2-3; D might be TRBD1 or TRBD2, each matching 5 bases. This receptor was identified in a woman aged 35 to 49 with Graves' hyperthyroidism that later progressed to Graves' ophthalmopathy. Sample: blood. CDR3 amino acids: CASTPLGVVSTDTQYF. The CDR3 coding sequence is TGTGCCAGCACTCCACTGGGGGTGGTCAGCACAGATACGCAGTATTTT.